One and the same sample provided the 6 T cell receptor beta chains below, sequenced in a study of CD8 T cells in ankylosing spondylitis. Study-level points and caveats: One TCR beta motif, made up of eight or nine highly homologous variants, appeared characteristic of ankylosing spondylitis blood.

TCRdb re-called the 5' RACE reads with MiXCR, one entry per CDR3 protein. The data hold about 800,000 distinct CDR3 sequences, with about 11% observed a single time. No antigens are known for them. Material for sequencing was blood, either unsorted or a sorted T cell fraction (not recorded which). These receptors all come from a male donor with ankylosing spondylitis.

This chain's CDR3 is CASSDLGTVVYGYTF. The CDR3 DNA follows: TGTGCCAGCAGCGACCTAGGGACGGTCGTTTATGGCTACACCTTC. The chain recombines TRBV7-9 with TRBJ1-2; D may be TRBD1 (5 bases). Per the germline V gene, CDR1 is SEHNR and CDR2 is FQNEAQ (reference sequence). There are 15 residues in the CDR3. V gave up 5 bases and J gave up 5 bases, with 18 bases separating them.

This chain joins TRBV20-1 and TRBJ2-2; D gene uncertain. The V end was cut by 0 bases, the J end by 7 bases, with 9 bases between. Germline assignment: CDR1 DFQATT and CDR2 SNEGSKA (reference sequence). CDR3 length equals 13 residues. The CDR3 DNA sequence: TGCAGTGCTAGAGACCGGAAGGGCGGGGAGCTGTTTTTT. Encoded protein: CSARDRKGGELFF.

This chain uses TRBV2 with TRBJ2-3; either TRBD1 or TRBD2 may supply D (5 bases each). The germline V and J ends were trimmed by 0 bases and 1 base, with 11 bases remaining between them. CDR1 and CDR2 from the germline V gene are SNHLY and FYNNEI. The CDR3 consists of 16 residues. The CDR3 here is CASSEARDGGTDTQYF. The CDR3 region has the DNA TGTGCCAGCAGTGAAGCCCGGGACGGAGGCACAGATACGCAGTATTTT.

The chain carries TRBV20-1 and TRBJ2-3; TRBD2 matches 7 bases. This CDR3 is built from 14 residues. The V gene's germline CDR1 is DFQATT and CDR2 SNEGSKA (reference sequence). V lost 4 bases to trimming and J lost 1 base; unmatched junction nucleotides: 5. This CDR3 is CSATSRGGTDTQYF. In DNA form, the CDR3 reads TGCAGTGCTACGTCTCGGGGGGGCACAGATACGCAGTATTTT.

J is TRBJ2-1 and V is TRBV7-9; D is unresolved. CDR1 and CDR2 from the germline V gene are SEHNR and FQNEAQ (reference sequence). The CDR3 runs 15 residues. Deletions cut 5 bases from V and 7 bases from J, with 18 bases between. CDR3 in DNA: TGTGCCAGCAGCCTGCCCTTCCGGCAAGGTAATGAGCAGTTCTTC. It yields the protein CASSLPFRQGNEQFF. The whole variable domain, filled in from reference TRBV7-9 and TRBJ2-1, reads DTGVSQNPRHKITKRGQNVTFRCDPISEHNRLYWYRQTLGQGPEFLTYFQNEAQLEKSRLLSDRFSAERPKGSFSTLEIQRTEQGDSAMYLCASSLPFRQGNEQFFGPGTRLTVL.

The chain recombines TRBV12-3 or TRBV12-4 with TRBJ2-1; D tentatively reads TRBD1 or TRBD2 (6 bases each). Between the trimmed V and J ends, which lost 1 base and 7 bases, there was a span of 11 bases. The CDR3 is 14 amino acids. The CDR3 bases are TGTGCCAGCAGTTTAGGTAGGGGGGCTAATGAGCAGTTCTTC. Its protein is CASSLGRGANEQFF.